The next 2 T cell receptor beta chains were all read from a single sample in a study of shared clonotypes between healthy human individuals. Naive CD8 cells comprised CD45RO-negative, CCR7-positively selected cells, excluding terminally differentiated effector memory CD45RA+ cells. Profiled with immunoSEQ multiplex PCR; TCRdb holds only in-frame clones, not every one. The sample lists about 2.1 million clones, about 92% occurring once. The specimen sequenced was naive CD8+ T cells from PBMCs. These TCRs come from a man between 18 and 29 years old in good health. Some clones in this sample may be carry-over from other donors' samples.

The chain recombines TRBV7-9 with TRBJ1-2; D is unresolved. The CDR3 runs to 15 residues. Germline values: CDR1 SEHNR, CDR2 FQNEAQ (reference sequence). Trimming took 4 bases from V and 5 from J, leaving 17 bases between them. CDR3 nucleotides: TGTGCCAGCAGCTGGACGGGAAGGGAGGTATATGGCTACACCTTC. Translating it yields CASSWTGREVYGYTF. The full variable domain, with the rest looked up from reference TRBV7-9 and TRBJ1-2, is DTGVSQNPRHKITKRGQNVTFRCDPISEHNRLYWYRQTLGQGPEFLTYFQNEAQLEKSRLLSDRFSAERPKGSFSTLEIQRTEQGDSAMYLCASSWTGREVYGYTFGSGTRLTVV.

The chain uses TRBV28 and TRBJ1-6, with TRBD1 as a possible D gene (6 bases). Trimming shortened V by 5 bases and J by 10 bases, and 12 bases separated the two germline ends. The CDR3 is 13 residues long. The germline V gene has CDR1 MDHEN and CDR2 SYDVKM. CDR3 amino acids: CASSVPGDSPLHF. CDR3 coding DNA: TGTGCCAGCAGTGTCCCAGGGGACTCACCCCTCCACTTT.